This T cell receptor beta chain was recorded in a study of blood T cell repertoires in COVID-19 (dated by TCRdb to the early 2020s). About the investigation overall: Samples from collaborators originated in the United States, Italy and Spain and spanned both the acute and convalescent phases of COVID-19. Subjects who had been exposed to COVID-19, were actively infected with it, or had recovered from it provided the deeply sampled blood TCRbeta repertoires that made up the dataset. Nearly every sample came with metadata listing a de-identified subject ID, COVID-19 status, age in years and sex. The prospective study material was composed of cDNA or gDNA derived from T cells, B-cell-depleted T cells, or PBMCs. Where available, HLA class I and class II types were obtained from metadata supplied by the sample provider rather than from assay-based typing. The samples were drawn from the first 160 participants of the ongoing ImmuneRACE study and from more than 1,000 subjects provided by 6 global collaborators. The repertoires were released in a freely available public database meant as a resource for research on the immune response to SARS-CoV-2. Paper-wide results and their limitations: How much clinical and demographic metadata was included differed by source and by participant, and the metadata was provided uncurated.

At the junction V is shortened by 2 bases and J by 5 bases; bases outside the gene matches: 6. Its CDR3 holds 15 amino acids, cysteine through phenylalanine. The only DNA kept is the CDR3, 45 bases in frame from the first base. The germline V gene sets CDR1 to MNHEY and CDR2 to SVGAGI. The collaborating institutions used their own protocols to collect whole blood in K2EDTA tubes. Collaborator samples were shipped for TCRbeta analysis as frozen whole blood, isolated PBMCs, or DNA extracted from either sample type. The immunoSEQ Assay, a bias-controlled multiplex PCR, was used to amplify TCRbeta CDR3 regions from genomic DNA. Per the source publication's procedure: Within the assay, amplification of reference gene primers was used to estimate how many nucleated cells each sample contained. Sequence reads were collapsed and filtered to measure the absolute abundance of every unique TCRbeta CDR3 rearrangement. For each sample, productive Simpson clonality was calculated as the square root of Simpson's diversity index over productive rearrangements. Not all clones reach the TCRdb copy of this immuneACCESS table, which keeps in-frame sequences only. Checked studies attribute under half of the gap to unresolved V genes and leave the rest unexplained. That table furnishes V, J and clone size, whereas the DNA furnished D and trimming. The sample contains tens of thousands of clones, over 80% of them found a single time. The top ten clones comprise roughly 6.8% of the sample.

As concerns this clone: What this receptor recognizes is not known. There are no base qualities to consult, and no much larger clone falls within one base.

The sequenced sample was peripheral blood. The rearrangement combines TRBV6-5 with TRBJ2-1; TRBD1 aligns with 7 central bases. The source of this sequence is a woman aged 45-59 years with acute or convalescent COVID-19. This receptor carries the CDR3 CASSYTNRGNNEQFF. The nucleotide sequence reads TGTGCCAGCAGTTACACGAACAGGGGAAACAATGAGCAGTTCTTC.